Reported below is one TCR beta chain. This clone's antigen is unknown. No much larger clone is present one base from it, and per-base qualities are unavailable. The data are from a study of blood T cell repertoires in COVID-19 (dated by TCRdb to about 2020). Regarding the complete study: The collaborator samples originated in the United States, Italy and Spain and spanned the acute and convalescent phases of COVID-19. A de-identified subject ID, COVID-19 status, age in years and sex were almost always included in the sample metadata. Samples were obtained from the ongoing ImmuneRACE study (first 160 participants) and from 1,200 or so subjects provided by 6 global collaborators. Where available, HLA class I and class II types were obtained from metadata supplied by the sample provider rather than from assay-based typing. A freely available public database, intended as a resource for researchers studying the immune response to SARS-CoV-2, is where the repertoires were released. The dataset comprised deeply sampled blood TCRbeta repertoires from subjects exposed to, actively infected with, or recovered from COVID-19. The material from the prospective study consisted of cDNA or gDNA derived from T cells, B-cell-depleted T cells, or PBMCs.

The collaborating institutions used their own protocols to collect whole blood in K2EDTA tubes. For TCRbeta analysis, collaborators shipped samples in one of three forms: frozen whole blood, isolated PBMCs, or DNA extracted from either of those sample types. The immunoSEQ Assay, a bias-controlled multiplex PCR, was used to amplify TCRbeta CDR3 regions from genomic DNA. As for the authors' bioinformatics: The number of nucleated cells in each sample was estimated by amplification of reference gene primers within the assay. To quantify the absolute abundance of each unique TCRbeta CDR3 rearrangement, sequence reads were collapsed and filtered. Productive Simpson clonality was computed per sample as the square root of Simpson's diversity index over productive rearrangements. Here the immuneACCESS table is served through TCRdb, limited to in-frame sequences with V and J called. Missing clones are a known gap in these copies; in checked studies unresolved V genes cover under half, and the rest lacks a known reason. V and J calls and clone size follow that table, whereas D and trimming were derived from the DNA. This sample lists fewer than 300,000 clones; 65% to 90% were detected once. Approximately 5.1% of the sample lies in the top ten.

The full study reports these points: The amount of clinical and demographic metadata varied by source and participant and was provided uncurated.

CDR1 and CDR2 were assigned from the germline V gene as SGHAT and FQNNGV. The V end loses 1 base and the J end loses 6 bases, and a stretch of 10 bases separates them. Counted from cysteine to phenylalanine, this CDR3 has 15 amino acids. Kept here is only the CDR3 DNA, which spans 45 bases and is read in frame from base 1. The rearranged segments are TRBV11-2 and TRBJ1-6; tentative D gene TRBD1, with 6 bases matching. This sequence was found in a man between 50 and 59 years old with active or convalescent COVID-19. Specimen: peripheral blood. The CDR3 has the sequence CASSLGMGANSPLHF. The nucleotide sequence reads as follows: TGTGCCAGCAGCTTAGGAATGGGGGCTAATTCACCCCTCCACTTT.